The 23 T cell receptor beta chains below all came from one sample that was sequenced in a study of cytomegalovirus exposure and HLA in healthy donors. PCR primers comprised 60 Vbeta and 13 Jbeta primers. TCRdb's copy holds only in-frame clones and misses some; the assay was immunoSEQ multiplex PCR. This table has under 200,000 clones, around three quarters appearing once. Input material: PBMCs. The origin of the receptors is a woman in her thirties or forties in good health and CMV-seronegative.

The chain recombines TRBV5-1 with TRBJ2-7; tentatively, D is TRBD2 (5 bases). Per germline, CDR1 SGHRS and CDR2 YFSETQ. The V end was cut by 2 bases, the J end by 9 bases, with 18 bases between. This CDR3 region has 14 residues. DNA for the CDR3: TGCGCCAGCAGCTTAGAATTTGGACGGGATTGGCAGTACTTC. It codes for CASSLEFGRDWQYF.

This clone is deemed medium-sized. The genes are TRBV19 and TRBJ1-2; 10 bases are shared with TRBD1. The J segment lost 3 bases and the V segment lost 5 bases, leaving 6 bases of the junction unmatched. CDR3 size: 15 residues. Germline V gene data show CDR1 as LNHDA and CDR2 as SQIVND (reference sequence). CDR3 residues: CASSFDRGHHYGYTF. CDR3 bases: TGTGCCAGTAGTTTTGACAGGGGGCACCACTATGGCTACACCTTC.

The chain has TRBV2 and TRBJ1-5; D is unclear. V shed 6 bases and J shed 0 bases, with 6 bases lying between them. Germline assignment: CDR1 SNHLY and CDR2 FYNNEI. The CDR3 loop spans 13 amino acids. As DNA, the CDR3 is TGTGCCAGCAGCGGGGATAGCAATCAGCCCCAGCATTTT. This sequence encodes CASSGDSNQPQHF.

The gene calls are TRBV6-5 and TRBJ1-6; perhaps TRBD1 as D (6 bases). V was shortened by 0 bases and J by 7 bases, with 10 bases between the two germline ends. Germline V CDR1 and CDR2: MNHEY, SVGAGI. The CDR3 runs to 15 residues. The CDR3 loop reads CASSYSNRVNSPLHF. DNA of the CDR3: TGTGCCAGCAGTTACTCAAACAGGGTGAATTCACCCCTCCACTTT.

The gene calls are TRBV28 and TRBJ1-2; a possible D gene is TRBD1 (5 bases). The CDR3 consists of 14 residues. Trimming cost V 3 bases and J 5 bases, with 13 bases left between them. CDR1 is MDHEN and CDR2 is SYDVKM in the germline V gene. CDR3 nucleotide sequence: TGTGCCAGCAGTTTGGAGGGGAGAAGGTATGGCTACACCTTC. Residues: CASSLEGRRYGYTF.

The chain links TRBV19 to TRBJ2-3; D is perhaps TRBD2 (6 bases). Germline V gene lookup returns CDR1 LNHDA and CDR2 SQIVND (reference sequence). The CDR3 runs 14 residues. V shed 3 bases and J shed 1 base, with 8 bases lying between them. This CDR3 is CASSMGGGTDTQYF. The DNA for the CDR3 is TGTGCCAGTAGTATGGGGGGTGGCACAGATACGCAGTATTTT.

The genes are TRBV19 and TRBJ2-7; D perhaps matches TRBD2 (7 bases). With 3 bases removed from V and 0 bases from J, the gap between germline ends came to 15 bases. Germline lookup yields CDR1 LNHDA and CDR2 SQIVND (reference sequence). The CDR3 runs to 16 residues. In nucleotides, the CDR3 is TGTGCCAGTAGTATTTCCGGGGGGACAAGCTCCTACGAGCAGTACTTC. This translates into CASSISGGTSSYEQYF.

V is TRBV10-2 and J is TRBJ1-2; tentative D call: TRBD1 (5 bases). CDR1 WSHSY and CDR2 SAAADI come from the germline V gene. The germline V and J ends were trimmed by 6 bases and 8 bases, with 16 bases remaining between them. CDR3 length equals 13 residues. The CDR3 sequence is CASSPGYLEGYTF. DNA of the CDR3: TGCGCCAGCAGCCCAGGGTATTTAGAGGGCTACACCTTC.

The rearrangement joins TRBV29-1 to TRBJ1-1; perhaps TRBD1 as D (5 bases). This CDR3 region has 14 residues. Germline values: CDR1 SQVTM, CDR2 ANQGSEA. V shed 7 bases and J shed 0 bases, with 15 bases lying between them. For the CDR3, the DNA is TGCAGCGCTGCGACCGGGACTTTGAACACTGAAGCTTTCTTT. Protein product: CSAATGTLNTEAFF.

The chain recombines TRBV7-9 with TRBJ2-7; possible D gene TRBD1, 5 bases. This CDR3 spans 15 amino acids. The V gene lost 1 base and the J gene lost 6 bases, with 16 bases spanning the gap. The germline CDR1 and CDR2 sequences are SEHNR and FQNEAQ (reference sequence). The CDR3 DNA reads as TGTGCCAGCAGCTTAGGAAGCTTAACAGGCGGCGAGCAGTACTTC. Amino acids: CASSLGSLTGGEQYF.

The genes are TRBV6-5 and TRBJ1-2, with no clear D. The V and J ends lost 2 bases and 4 bases respectively, with 11 bases between them. The CDR3 loop spans 14 amino acids. Looked up from germline, CDR1 is MNHEY and CDR2 is SVGAGI. The CDR3 loop reads CASSYARASYGYTF. CDR3 sequence (DNA): TGTGCCAGCAGTTACGCGAGAGCATCCTATGGCTACACCTTC.

The chain combines TRBV25-1 with TRBJ2-3; D might be TRBD2 (6 bases). CDR1 is MGHDK and CDR2 is SYGVNS in the germline V gene. CDR3 length: 16 amino acids. Trimming left V 7 bases short and J 6 bases short, with 23 bases between. In DNA form, the CDR3 reads TGTGCCAGCAATATGGGGGGTAGATTAAGTGGGGATACGCAGTATTTT. The encoded protein is CASNMGGRLSGDTQYF.

The V call is TRBV5-4, the J call TRBJ1-2, with TRBD1 identical over 11 bases. Germline lookup yields CDR1 SGHNT and CDR2 YYREEE (reference sequence). The CDR3 is 16 residues long. The junction had 11 bases not matched to a gene; V was cut back by 3 bases and J by 7 bases. CDR3 sequence (DNA): TGTGCCAGCAGCTCCAAGGACAGGGGGCCTGGTAGTGGCTACACCTTC. Encoded protein: CASSSKDRGPGSGYTF.

The chain has TRBV11-2 and TRBJ1-1; D is ambiguous. Germline-derived CDR1 and CDR2 are SGHAT and FQNNGV. The germline V and J ends were trimmed by 2 bases and 1 base, with 8 bases remaining between them. The CDR3 spans 14 residues. CDR3 nucleotide sequence: TGTGCCAGCAGCTTACCGCGGCAGAACACTGAAGCTTTCTTT. Protein: CASSLPRQNTEAFF.

V gene TRBV19 combines with J gene TRBJ1-6, with D perhaps matching TRBD1 (5 bases). With 1 base removed from V and 10 bases from J, the gap between germline ends came to 14 bases. This CDR3 comprises 15 residues. The germline gives CDR1 LNHDA, CDR2 SQIVND (reference sequence). The CDR3 nucleotides are TGTGCCAGTAGTATAGGACGAAGGGCAGGGTCACCCCTCCACTTT. It encodes CASSIGRRAGSPLHF.

The chain employs TRBV5-4 and TRBJ1-2, with TRBD1 matching 7 bases. V shed 0 bases and J 2 bases; nucleotides not matched to a gene: 1. Germline-derived CDR1 and CDR2 are SGHNT and YYREEE (reference sequence). The CDR3 is 14 amino acids. As DNA, the CDR3 is TGTGCCAGCAGCTTGGGCAGGGGGAACTATGGCTACACCTTC. Encoded protein: CASSLGRGNYGYTF.

The chain has TRBV6-1 and TRBJ2-5, with 7 bases identical to TRBD2. The CDR3 is 14 residues long. Looked up from germline, CDR1 is MNHNS and CDR2 is SASEGT. J was trimmed by 5 bases and V by 7 bases; bases with no gene match: 10. In nucleotides, the CDR3 is TGTGCCAGCACCTCACGGGGGGATGGGGAGACCCAGTACTTC. This sequence encodes CASTSRGDGETQYF.

CDR3 loop: CASSTQVNQPQHF. CDR3 DNA: TGTGCCAGCAGTACACAGGTAAATCAGCCCCAGCATTTT. V and J are TRBV27 and TRBJ1-5; D perhaps matches TRBD1 (5 bases). Trimming shortened V by 5 bases and J by 4 bases, and 9 bases separated the two germline ends. Germline V lookup: CDR1 MNHEY, CDR2 SMNVEV (reference sequence). CDR3 length: 13 amino acids.

This clone was recorded a few times. The gene calls are TRBV6-6 and TRBJ1-4, with D possibly TRBD1 on 6 matching bases. Germline loops: CDR1 MNHNY, CDR2 SVGAGI (reference sequence). Trimming pared 2 bases from V and 0 bases from J, leaving 7 bases between. CDR3 length: 15 amino acids. The CDR3 nucleotides read TGTGCCAGCAGTTACCGGACAGCAACTAATGAAAAACTGTTTTTT. The encoded protein is CASSYRTATNEKLFF.

Only a few counts were recorded for this clone. The chain couples TRBV6-1 to TRBJ1-4; TRBD1 matches 7 bases. After removal of 6 bases from V and 3 bases from J, the junction contained 1 base not matched to a gene. CDR1 MNHNS and CDR2 SASEGT come from the germline V gene. The CDR3 is made up of 13 amino acids. CDR3 nucleotides: TGTGCCAGCAGCGGGACAGCTAATGAAAAACTGTTTTTT. This gives the protein CASSGTANEKLFF.

This chain uses TRBV5-6 with TRBJ2-7; D unclear. CDR1 and CDR2 from the germline V gene are SGHDT and YYEEEE. The CDR3 length is 14 residues. With 1 base removed from V and 2 bases from J, the gap between germline ends came to 10 bases. CDR3 amino acids: CASSLPSYPYEQYF. Here the CDR3 DNA reads TGTGCCAGCAGCTTGCCTAGTTACCCCTACGAGCAGTACTTC.

J is TRBJ2-7 and V is TRBV5-6; 11 bases are a match to TRBD1. The germline CDR1 and CDR2 sequences are SGHDT and YYEEEE. This CDR3 spans 16 amino acids. The trim removed 0 bases at V and 2 bases at J, leaving 4 bases unmatched. This CDR3 is CASSLGGQGAAYEQYF. DNA for the CDR3: TGTGCCAGCAGCTTGGGAGGACAGGGGGCTGCCTACGAGCAGTACTTC.

The J gene is TRBJ1-6, the V gene TRBV7-9; no clear D. The germline gives CDR1 SEHNR, CDR2 FQNEAQ (reference sequence). This CDR3 contains 16 residues. Trimming shortened V by 6 bases and J by 9 bases, and 21 bases separated the two germline ends. The CDR3 bases are TGTGCCAGCAGTCAACCGGGGTCACGGGAGGTTTCACCCCTCCACTTT. Protein product: CASSQPGSREVSPLHF.